The 3 T cell receptor beta chains reported below all come from one sample, sequenced in a study of Graves' ophthalmopathy and Graves' hyperthyroidism. Amplified material comprised TCR beta CDR3 regions derived from RNA transcripts. The library came from an HTBI-primed first-round RT-PCR and a second-round multiplex PCR. A single record per CDR3 protein comes from TCRdb applying MiXCR to the multiplex PCR reads. This sample has around 600,000 distinct CDR3 sequences, with about 41% found just once. Material for sequencing was peripheral blood. Receptors originate from an adult man with Graves' ophthalmopathy.

This clonotype has at least ten counts. The chain recombines TRBV10-3 with TRBJ1-2; no firm D call. V was shortened by 3 bases and J by 0 bases, with 5 bases between the two germline ends. The CDR3 is made up of 13 amino acids. CDR1 is ENHRY and CDR2 is SYGVKD in the germline V gene. CDR3 amino acids: CAISDVANYGYTF. For the CDR3, the DNA is TGTGCCATCAGTGATGTAGCTAACTATGGCTACACCTTC.

The chain links TRBV9 to TRBJ1-6, with D possibly being TRBD1 (6 bases). The length of the CDR3 is 14 residues. Trimming cost V 4 bases and J 6 bases, with 11 bases left between them. CDR1 and CDR2 from the germline V gene are SGDLS and YYNGEE. CDR3 coding DNA: TGTGCCAGCAGCCAAGGACAGAGTAATTCACCCCTCCACTTT. As protein: CASSQGQSNSPLHF.

Of note for this clonotype: Since the CDR3 does not end with the conserved phenylalanine or tryptophan, this likely comes from a read error. No DNA is shown, since the ends of the CDR3 on it are uncertain; the CDR3 is the one TCRdb lists. The rearrangement joins TRBV2 to TRBJ1-4. Germline CDR1 is SNHLY and CDR2 is FYNNEI. Counting both end residues, the CDR3 totals 8 amino acids. The CDR3: CASSESPY.